Below, 21 T cell receptor beta chains from the same sample are listed, as sequenced in a study of T cell responses to AZD1222 COVID-19 vaccine. Assay: immunoSEQ multiplex PCR; the TCRdb copy retains only in-frame clones and omits some. Of roughly 120,000 clones in the sample, 86% were seen once. Sequences were derived from peripheral blood, sampled on day 0 of AZD1222 vaccination. The source of these receptors is an adult in good health.

V and J are TRBV4-3 and TRBJ2-7; the D gene is possibly TRBD2 (5 bases). The germline V and J ends were trimmed by 1 base and 6 bases, with 19 bases remaining between them. The CDR3 extends over 16 amino acids. Germline V CDR1 and CDR2: LGHNA, YSLEER. Here the CDR3 reads CASSQVVGSLDREQYF. CDR3 coding DNA: TGCGCCAGCAGCCAAGTGGTAGGGAGTCTGGATCGCGAGCAGTACTTC.

The chain employs TRBV28 and TRBJ1-4; no clear D gene. V shed 5 bases and J shed 6 bases, with 10 bases lying between them. The germline gives CDR1 MDHEN, CDR2 SYDVKM. There are 13 residues in the CDR3. The CDR3 sequence: CASSVLGDEKLFF. DNA for the CDR3: TGTGCCAGCAGTGTTTTGGGAGATGAAAAACTGTTTTTT.

The chain joins TRBV4-1 to TRBJ1-3; D call uncertain. V was cut by 1 base and J by 7 bases, with 29 bases left in between. From germline, CDR1 is MGHRA and CDR2 YSYEKL. The CDR3 totals 20 residues. Here the CDR3 DNA reads TGCGCCAGCAGCCAAGTCCAGGAACGCCCGGTTGGGAGGGTTGGGAACACCATATATTTT. It yields the protein CASSQVQERPVGRVGNTIYF.

The chain employs TRBV7-8 and TRBJ2-1, with 9 bases identical to TRBD2. Germline CDR1 SGHVS, CDR2 FQNEAQ. The ends lost 6 bases at V and 0 bases at J; junction bases unmatched: 3. The CDR3 totals 15 residues. CDR3 in amino acids: CASSLAGSSYNEQFF. DNA of the CDR3: TGTGCCAGCAGTCTAGCGGGAAGCTCCTACAATGAGCAGTTCTTC.

The chain links TRBV7-6 to TRBJ2-3; tentatively, D is TRBD2 (5 bases). This CDR3 contains 16 residues. V was shortened by 1 base and J by 0 bases, with 11 bases between the two germline ends. Germline V gene data show CDR1 as SGHVS and CDR2 as FNYEAQ. The CDR3 loop is CASSLVGSASTDTQYF. CDR3 nucleotides: TGTGCCAGCAGCTTAGTGGGTAGCGCTAGCACAGATACGCAGTATTTT.

The gene calls are TRBV3-1 (or the pseudogene TRBV3-2) and TRBJ1-5; maybe TRBD1 (6 bases). CDR1 is LGHDT, CDR2 YNNKEL, per germline (reference sequence). This CDR3 has 15 amino acids. V was trimmed by 0 bases and J by 3 bases, leaving 9 bases between them. CDR3 DNA sequence: TGTGCCAGCAGCCAAGATCCAGGGGACAATCAGCCCCAGCATTTT. Protein: CASSQDPGDNQPQHF.

The chain uses TRBV6-1 and TRBJ2-7; 7 positions agree with TRBD2. Trimming took 8 bases from V and 4 from J; bases not matched to a gene: 11. From germline, CDR1 is MNHNS and CDR2 SASEGT. The CDR3 runs 14 residues. The CDR3 region is CASRSSGGSYEQYF. The CDR3 DNA sequence: TGTGCCAGCCGGTCATCGGGGGGATCTTACGAGCAGTACTTC.

This clone appeared once. This chain connects TRBV6-6 to TRBJ2-7; D may be TRBD1 (5 bases). This CDR3 region has 13 residues. Looked up from germline, CDR1 is MNHNY and CDR2 is SVGAGI (reference sequence). Trimming removed 2 bases from V and 0 bases from J, with 5 bases in between. CDR3 sequence (DNA): TGTGCCAGCAGTTACGGACACTCCTACGAGCAGTACTTC. The encoded protein is CASSYGHSYEQYF.

This clone was observed a few times. The chain joins TRBV28 to TRBJ2-1; the match to TRBD2 covers 10 bases. With 3 bases clipped from V and 6 bases from J, the junction kept 5 bases outside the gene matches. The CDR3 length is 15 residues. CDR1 and CDR2 (germline): MDHEN, SYDVKM. The CDR3 nucleotides are TGTGCCAGCAGTTTTGGTCTAGCGGGAGCCAATGAGCAGTTCTTC. It translates to CASSFGLAGANEQFF.

The V and J genes are TRBV7-2 and TRBJ1-6, with D hard to call. Trimming removed 5 bases from V and 9 bases from J, with 11 bases in between. Germline-derived CDR1 and CDR2 are SGHTA and FQGNSA. The CDR3 is 13 residues long. Written as DNA, the CDR3 is TGTGCCAGCAGCCCCTCAGGTTCTTCACCCCTCCACTTT. Translation gives CASSPSGSSPLHF.

The chain joins TRBV6-2 or TRBV6-3 to TRBJ1-1, with D unclear. CDR1 is MNHEY, CDR2 SVGEGT, per germline. The CDR3 is 15 amino acids. V dropped 0 bases and J dropped 6 bases, with 14 bases sitting between them. The CDR3 here is CASSYSKRGAPEAFF. The CDR3 DNA is TGTGCCAGCAGTTACTCGAAACGGGGAGCCCCTGAAGCTTTCTTT.

This chain uses TRBV9 with TRBJ2-1; TRBD2 matches at 8 bases. CDR3 length: 17 residues. Germline CDR1 is SGDLS and CDR2 is YYNGEE. Trimming cost V 0 bases and J 4 bases; bases outside gene matches: 9. CDR3 nucleotide sequence: TGTGCCAGCAGCGTAGGGTTAGCGGGACACCCTTACAATGAGCAGTTCTTC. Protein: CASSVGLAGHPYNEQFF.

This clone showed up just once. The chain joins TRBV7-9 to TRBJ2-3, with D perhaps TRBD1 (8 bases). The CDR3 contains 15 residues. V lost 5 bases to trimming and J lost 4 bases, with 16 bases between them. The germline CDR1 and CDR2 sequences are SEHNR and FQNEAQ (reference sequence). The CDR3 loop is CASSLQAGQADTQYF. As DNA, the CDR3 is TGTGCCAGCAGCCTACAAGCGGGACAGGCAGATACGCAGTATTTT.

V gene TRBV19 combines with J gene TRBJ1-2; 10 bases are a match to TRBD1. V shed 5 bases, J shed 8 bases, and the junction held 11 bases outside the gene matches. CDR3 size: 15 residues. Per the germline V gene, CDR1 is LNHDA and CDR2 is SQIVND (reference sequence). Here the CDR3 reads CASSRQGAMVKGYTF. The CDR3 nucleotides are TGTGCCAGTAGTCGACAGGGGGCGATGGTAAAAGGCTACACCTTC.

This chain uses TRBV7-6 with TRBJ1-5, with TRBD1 matching 7 bases. Trimming at V came to 5 bases and at J to 1 base, leaving 5 bases not matched to a gene. Germline CDR1 and CDR2: SGHVS and FNYEAQ. The CDR3 runs to 15 residues. Written as DNA, the CDR3 is TGTGCCAGCAGCCGGGACAGTCGGAGCAATCAGCCCCAGCATTTT. Translating it yields CASSRDSRSNQPQHF.

The genes are TRBV5-3 and TRBJ2-1; 11 nucleotides agree with TRBD2. TRBV5-3 is designated an ORF whose function remains uncertain. The CDR3 sequence is 15 residues long. The V gene end was trimmed by 0 bases and the J gene end by 4 bases; junction bases not matched to a gene: 0. The CDR3 DNA is TGTGCCAGAAGCTTGGGACTAGCGGGGTACAATGAGCAGTTCTTC. This encodes CARSLGLAGYNEQFF.

The chain has TRBV11-2 and TRBJ2-1; 9 bases line up with TRBD2. This CDR3 region has 16 residues. Germline-derived CDR1 and CDR2 are SGHAT and FQNNGV. V dropped 5 bases and J dropped 7; count of bases not matched to a gene: 12. The CDR3 DNA sequence: TGTGCCAGCAGCCCGCGAGCGGGAGGATTAGGGAATGAGCAGTTCTTC. It encodes CASSPRAGGLGNEQFF.

This clone was found once. The genes are TRBV13 and TRBJ2-1; 8 positions match TRBD2. Per germline, CDR1 PRHDT and CDR2 FYEKMQ (reference sequence). V was clipped by 0 bases and J by 0 bases; unmatched bases: 13. The CDR3 extends over 20 amino acids. CDR3 nucleotides: TGTGCCAGCAGCTTAGGCGAGACGGGAGGGCTTAGGAGCTCCTACAATGAGCAGTTCTTC. This encodes CASSLGETGGLRSSYNEQFF.

The gene calls are TRBV24-1 and TRBJ2-7, with a weak D call TRBD1 (6 bases). V shed 5 bases and J shed 3 bases, with 19 bases lying between them. The CDR3 is made up of 16 amino acids. CDR1 and CDR2 from the germline V gene are KGHDR and SFDVKD. The CDR3 DNA sequence: TGTGCCACCAGTGTGAACAGGGCATTTTATCACTACGAGCAGTACTTC. The encoded protein is CATSVNRAFYHYEQYF.

This clone was found once. The CDR3 protein is CASSEVAQYF. Here the CDR3 DNA reads TGTGCCAGCAGTGAAGTGGCCCAGTACTTC. This chain links TRBV2 with TRBJ2-5; D not resolved. Trimming shortened V by 1 base and J by 9 bases, and 3 bases separated the two germline ends. CDR1 is SNHLY, CDR2 FYNNEI, per germline. This CDR3 region has 10 residues.

The DNA of the CDR3 is TGTGCCAGCAGCCAAGGGGGACAAAGTAATTCACCCCTCCACTTT. This gives the protein CASSQGGQSNSPLHF. The chain couples TRBV14 to TRBJ1-6; tentatively, D is TRBD1 (6 bases). V was trimmed by 1 base and J by 6 bases, leaving 10 bases between them. Germline V gene lookup returns CDR1 SGHDN and CDR2 FVKESK. The CDR3 consists of 15 residues.